The present T cell receptor beta chain was sequenced within a study of blood T cells in healthy people across ages. As for the study in general: Per two T cells, about one barcoded beta molecule was captured through template switching.

The ends lost 1 base at V and 2 bases at J; junction bases unmatched: 10. Germline V gene sequence: CDR1 SGHRS, CDR2 YFSETQ. This CDR3 contains 17 residues. General study findings and limits: The study found more naive CD4+ cells and higher diversity in long-lived than aged donors. Per million T cells, the diversity of TCR beta decreased roughly linearly as age advanced. Diversity estimates drawn from one million T cells were deemed underestimates.

With respect to this clonotype: The antigen remains unidentified.

Combining a sample-barcoded 5' primer with a J-beta primer mix, a second PCR ran for roughly 6 to 12 cycles. TCRdb passed the 5' RACE reads through MiXCR, listing each CDR3 protein once. The table includes about 970,000 distinct CDR3 sequences, roughly 50% detected once. The TCR comes from a woman aged 55-70 years in good health. This chain uses TRBV5-1 with TRBJ2-7; 9 bases are shared with TRBD2. Sequencing used blood. This CDR3 reads CASSLNGGSGGTYEQYF. The CDR3 region has the DNA TGCGCCAGCAGCTTGAACGGGGGGAGCGGGGGGACCTACGAGCAGTACTTC.